Listed below are T cell receptor beta chains from one sample, sequenced in a study of blood T cell repertoires in COVID-19. Here immunoSEQ multiplex PCR was the method, and the copy in TCRdb shows in-frame clones only, minus some. This sample yields around 150,000 clones, of which about nine tenths are seen a single time; 2% to 3% belongs to the top ten. The specimen was peripheral blood. Every receptor here comes from a man aged 18 to 29 with acute or convalescent COVID-19. The conserved cysteine and the conserved F or W are not part of the CDR3 here. A clone size is listed for some rows: how often the clone was seen (once, few, many), or a class if it is expanded.

abundance	v_gene	j_gene	CDR3aa
.	TRBV19	TRBJ1-1	ASTRTGVEMNTEAF
.	TRBV11-2	TRBJ2-1	ASRVGGAGPIYNEQF
few	TRBV7-9	TRBJ1-4	ASSLQGAYEKLF
few	TRBV5-5	TRBJ1-5	ASSLSTAIPSNQPQH
.	TRBV20-1	TRBJ1-1	SARGLIEAF
.	TRBV24-1	TRBJ1-5	ATSRQGRNQPQH
.	TRBV5-1	TRBJ2-1	ASSLTAGVAYNEQF
.	TRBV27	TRBJ1-1	ASSLGLNTEAF
.	TRBV19	TRBJ1-1	ASTYETGNTEAF
.	TRBV27	TRBJ1-5	ASSPAWDKSGQPQH
.	TRBV27	TRBJ1-6	ASSLGDRVHSPLH
.	TRBV12-5	TRBJ2-3	ASGLAMIGATDTQY
.	TRBV19	TRBJ1-1	ASSIRRKPVMNTEAF
.	TRBV3-1/TRBV3-2	TRBJ2-1	ASSQDERDEQF
.	TRBV7-2	TRBJ1-1	ASSPQGQAMNTEAF
.	TRBV18	TRBJ1-1	ASSQQQGNAAEAF
.	TRBV30	TRBJ1-6	AWTSSYNSPLH
.	TRBV7-9	TRBJ1-5	ASSSGSPGGGQPQH
.	TRBV12-3/TRBV12-4	TRBJ1-1	ASSTNDREAF
.	TRBV3-1/TRBV3-2	TRBJ1-1	ASSPGQGSAF
.	TRBV9	TRBJ1-2	ASSVDQGKSGYT
.	TRBV4-2	TRBJ2-3	ASSLRAQGDTQY
.	TRBV19	TRBJ2-5	ASSRQGLQETQY
.	TRBV15	TRBJ2-3	ATSRGWGGADTQY
.	TRBV10-1	TRBJ2-1	ASSESLAGYNEQF
.	TRBV5-1	TRBJ1-6	ASSLGQDNSPLH
.	TRBV3-1/TRBV3-2	TRBJ2-3	ASSQDRTDSDTQY
.	TRBV12-3/TRBV12-4	TRBJ2-5	ASSQAGLETQY
.	TRBV6-6	TRBJ1-1	ASSYTVLNTEAF